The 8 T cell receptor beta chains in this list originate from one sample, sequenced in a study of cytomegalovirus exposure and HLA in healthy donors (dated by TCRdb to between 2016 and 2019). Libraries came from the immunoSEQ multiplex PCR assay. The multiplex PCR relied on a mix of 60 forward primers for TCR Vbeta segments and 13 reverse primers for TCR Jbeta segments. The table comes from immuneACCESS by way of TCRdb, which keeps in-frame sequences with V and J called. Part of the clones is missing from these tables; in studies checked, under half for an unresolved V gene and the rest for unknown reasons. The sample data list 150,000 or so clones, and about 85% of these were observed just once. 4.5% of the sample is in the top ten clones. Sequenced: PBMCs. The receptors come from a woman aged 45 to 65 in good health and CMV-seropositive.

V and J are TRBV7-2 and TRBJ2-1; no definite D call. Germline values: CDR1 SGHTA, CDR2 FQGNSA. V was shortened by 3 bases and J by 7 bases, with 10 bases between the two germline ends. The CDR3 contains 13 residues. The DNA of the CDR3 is TGTGCCAGCAGCTTGGCAGGAAATAATGAGCAGTTCTTC. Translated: CASSLAGNNEQFF.

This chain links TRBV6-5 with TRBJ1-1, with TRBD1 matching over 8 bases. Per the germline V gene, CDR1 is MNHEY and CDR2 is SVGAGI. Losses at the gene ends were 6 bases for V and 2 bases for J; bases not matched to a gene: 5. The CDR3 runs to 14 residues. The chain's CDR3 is CASRVDRGNTEAFF. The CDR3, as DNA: TGTGCCAGCAGGGTAGACAGGGGAAACACTGAAGCTTTCTTT.

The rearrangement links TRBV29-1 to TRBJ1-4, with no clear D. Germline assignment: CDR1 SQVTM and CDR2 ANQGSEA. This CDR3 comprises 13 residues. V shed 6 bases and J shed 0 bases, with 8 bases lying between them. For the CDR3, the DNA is TGCAGCGTCGGGATCCCAACTAATGAAAAACTGTTTTTT. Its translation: CSVGIPTNEKLFF.

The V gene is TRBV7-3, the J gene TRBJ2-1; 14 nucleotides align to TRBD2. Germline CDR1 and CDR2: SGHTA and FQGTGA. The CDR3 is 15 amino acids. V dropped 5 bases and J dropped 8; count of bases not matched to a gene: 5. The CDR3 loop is CASSMTSGRADEQFF. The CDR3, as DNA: TGTGCCAGCAGCATGACTAGCGGGAGGGCCGATGAGCAGTTCTTC.

The CDR3 sequence: CASSDNRVSGTYEQYF. The CDR3 bases are TGTGCCAGCAGTGATAACAGGGTTAGCGGGACGTACGAGCAGTACTTC. This rearrangement joins TRBV6-1 to TRBJ2-7, with 8 bases fitting TRBD2. The J segment lost 4 bases and the V segment lost 3 bases, leaving 11 bases of the junction unmatched. The CDR3 covers 16 residues. The germline CDR1 and CDR2 sequences are MNHNS and SASEGT.

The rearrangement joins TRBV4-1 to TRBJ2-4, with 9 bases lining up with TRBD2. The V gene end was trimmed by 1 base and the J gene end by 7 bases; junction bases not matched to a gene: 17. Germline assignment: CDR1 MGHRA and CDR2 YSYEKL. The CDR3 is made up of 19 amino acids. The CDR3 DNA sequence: TGCGCCAGCAGCCAAGTGCCCTCTCCGTTCCGCGGGAGGGGGAACATTCAGTACTTC. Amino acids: CASSQVPSPFRGRGNIQYF.

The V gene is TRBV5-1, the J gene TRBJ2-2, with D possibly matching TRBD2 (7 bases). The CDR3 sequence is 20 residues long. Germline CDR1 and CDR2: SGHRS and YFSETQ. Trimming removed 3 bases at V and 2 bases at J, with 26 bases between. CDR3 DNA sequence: TGCGCCAGCAGCTCAGGGGTCCTAGCGGTCCACCTACAAAACACCGGGGAGCTGTTTTTT. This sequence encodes CASSSGVLAVHLQNTGELFF.

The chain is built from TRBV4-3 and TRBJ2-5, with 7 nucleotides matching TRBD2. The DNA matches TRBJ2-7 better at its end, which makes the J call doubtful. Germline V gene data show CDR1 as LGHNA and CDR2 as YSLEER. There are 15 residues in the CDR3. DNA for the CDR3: TGCGCCAGCAGCCAAGATACGGGAGGATTCTACGAGCAGTACTTC. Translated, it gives CASSQDTGGFYEQYF.